This TCR beta chain was obtained from a study of post-analysis software for immune sequencing data (dated by TCRdb to about 2015). Background on the whole study: Relapsing-remitting, secondary progressive and progressive-relapsing multiple sclerosis were recorded as disease courses, and subtype annotation was lacking for some patients. The multiple sclerosis patient repertoires were compared with about a dozen previously published healthy control repertoires from donors aged roughly 6 to 25 years. A subset of samples was prepared in parallel using single-end sample barcoding, then pooled and co-amplified after Illumina adapter ligation.

To note about this clonotype: The specificity of this receptor is unknown. Per-base qualities were not stored, and no clone one base away is much larger.

TCR beta repertoires were profiled from peripheral blood of roughly 13 young patients with multiple sclerosis to demonstrate the VDJtools post-analysis software. The multiple sclerosis patients were children and adolescents ranging in age from about 6 to 16 years. Overall study results and their limits: Multiple sclerosis patients had significantly lower normalized Chao1 diversity than controls, a result that suggests substantial peripheral T-cell clonal expansion. The control group was slightly older than the multiple sclerosis patient group. When samples were clustered directly using the F measure, samples prepared in the same batch co-clustered strongly, which prompted a batch-effect correction. About five TRBV segments, including TRBV5-6, TRBV5-1 and TRBV20-1, were significantly more frequent in patients than controls.

Libraries were made using PCR. Instrument on record: Illumina HiSeq 2500. To reduce PCR and sequencing biases, unique molecular identifiers were built into the TCR beta cDNA libraries. Every 1 to 10 million input T cells yielded roughly 500,000 cDNA molecules, meaning each molecule approximated one T cell. The patient libraries were prepared and sequenced using the same protocol as the earlier healthy control dataset. Samples belonging to the same batch were prepared together, multiplexed and sequenced on a shared HiSeq lane. As for the authors' bioinformatics: MIGEC handled the raw barcoded reads, throwing out single-read molecular identifier groups before consensus assembly and CDR3 extraction. VDJtools was used for post-analysis of the clonotype tables, and diversity was normalized by down-sampling every dataset to the size of the smallest sample. In repertoire overlap clustering, CDR3 amino acid sequences, but not nucleotide sequences, were matched to correct batch-related cross-sample contamination. TCRdb ran its own pipeline on the public reads, namely fastp trimming at Q25 and MiXCR clone calling, and kept in-frame beta chains. Each CDR3 protein appears once, grouped with its most common genes and DNA. TCRdb, not the authors, supplied the V and J calls. The sample includes approximately 260,000 distinct CDR3 sequences, with 36% observed a single time. The ten largest clonotypes hold 4.5% to 5.5% of the sample.

The CDR3 contains 16 residues, cysteine and phenylalanine counted. Of all the DNA, just the CDR3 is kept, 48 bases in frame from base 1. As encoded in the germline V gene, CDR1 is SNHLY while CDR2 is FYNNEI. V is cut by 5 bases and J by 1 base, and the space between the germline ends is 14 bases. The chain was built from TRBV2 and TRBJ1-4, with the D gene not confidently named. The sequencing sample was made of blood. The source of this sequence is a girl under 18 with multiple sclerosis. The DNA is as follows: TGTGCCAGCAGTTCGTTAGACGGGAGAACTAATGAAAAACTGTTTTTT. This sequence encodes CASSSLDGRTNEKLFF.